This is a list of T cell receptor beta chains from one sample in a study of regulatory T cells in long-lasting Graves disease. MiXCR was run by TCRdb on the multiplex PCR reads, yielding one entry per CDR3 protein. Among over 350,000 distinct CDR3 sequences listed, 20% were seen once. The specimen comprised peripheral blood mononuclear cells (PBMCs), sampled when the disease was refractory, from a patient treated with antithyroid drugs. All receptors derive from a female donor with Graves disease. CDR3s include the opening cysteine and the closing phenylalanine or tryptophan. The D gene is left open where the match is weak. Only part of the rows carry a size: once, few, many, or a class if the clone is expanded.

clone_size j_call d_call v_call cdr3_aa cdr3_nt
- TRBJ2-5 - TRBV4-2 CASSWGEKETQYF TGTGCCAGCAGTTGGGGGGAGAAAGAGACCCAGTACTTC
many TRBJ1-4 TRBD1 TRBV30 CATGDSNEKLFF TGTGCCACAGGGGACAGTAATGAAAAACTGTTTTTT
few TRBJ2-2 TRBD1 TRBV27 CASSWGTGGNTGELFF TGTGCCAGCAGTTGGGGGACAGGGGGGAACACCGGGGAGCTGTTTTTT
few TRBJ2-2 - TRBV20-1 CSARDGTYHTGELFF TGCAGTGCTAGAGATGGGACATACCACACCGGGGAGCTGTTTTTT
many TRBJ2-2 TRBD1 TRBV6-1 CASSEFRTGIGELFF TGTGCCAGCAGTGAATTCCGGACAGGGATCGGGGAGCTGTTTTTT
- TRBJ2-3 - TRBV2 CASRETDTQYF TGTGCCAGCAGGGAGACAGATACGCAGTATTTT
- TRBJ2-2 - TRBV14 CASSPAYTGELFF TGTGCCAGCAGCCCCGCCTACACCGGGGAGCTGTTTTTT
- TRBJ1-1 - TRBV4-1 CASSQEPDSYTEAFF TGCGCCAGCAGCCAAGAGCCTGACAGCTACACTGAAGCTTTCTTT
few TRBJ1-6 TRBD1 TRBV27 CASSGTGLSYNSPLHF TGTGCCAGCAGCGGGACAGGTCTCTCCTATAATTCACCCCTCCACTTT
many TRBJ2-7 - TRBV20-1 CSAVPEIDSYEQYF TGCAGTGCGGTTCCAGAGATCGATTCCTACGAGCAGTACTTC
few TRBJ2-6 - TRBV5-1 CASSLLGATGANVLTF TGCGCCAGCAGCTTGTTAGGCGCCACTGGGGCCAACGTCCTGACTTTC
many TRBJ1-2 TRBD1 TRBV7-2 CASSTGTGGIYYGYTF TGTGCCAGCAGCACGGGGACAGGGGGCATCTACTATGGCTACACCTTC
- TRBJ1-2 TRBD1 TRBV4-3 CASSPGTGGWYGYTF TGCGCCAGCAGCCCTGGGACAGGGGGCTGGTATGGCTACACCTTC
few TRBJ2-2 - TRBV7-9 CASSWGEDTGELFF TGTGCCAGCAGCTGGGGAGAGGACACCGGGGAGCTGTTTTTT
many TRBJ1-5 - TRBV28 CASSADQPQHF TGTGCCAGCAGCGCCGATCAGCCCCAGCATTTT
few TRBJ1-5 - TRBV6-1 CASMPPPDGRKPQHF TGTGCCAGCATGCCTCCGCCCGACGGCCGAAAGCCCCAGCATTTT
- TRBJ2-2 - TRBV29-1 CSVEKRVAGELFF TGCAGCGTTGAAAAGCGGGTCGCCGGGGAGCTGTTTTTT
few TRBJ1-5 - TRBV28 CASSWVKLTSNQPQHF TGTGCCAGCAGTTGGGTAAAGTTGACTAGCAATCAGCCCCAGCATTTT
many TRBJ1-1 - TRBV2 CASSEGRGNTEAFF TGTGCCAGCAGTGAGGGCAGGGGGAACACTGAAGCTTTCTTT
many TRBJ2-5 - TRBV27 CASSTRGETQYF TGTGCCAGCAGTACAAGGGGGGAGACCCAGTACTTC
few TRBJ2-5 TRBD2 TRBV4-3 CASSQGLAGGGETQYF TGCGCCAGCAGCCAGGGACTAGCGGGAGGAGGGGAGACCCAGTACTTC
few TRBJ1-1 TRBD1 TRBV6-2/TRBV6-3 CASSYSGGLSTEAFF TGTGCCAGCAGTTACTCAGGGGGCCTCAGCACTGAAGCTTTCTTT
few TRBJ2-7 TRBD1 TRBV29-1 CSVVAGTGVSEQYF TGCAGCGTCGTTGCGGGGACAGGGGTGAGCGAGCAGTACTTC
few TRBJ2-2 - TRBV18 CASSGPGIPGELFF TGTGCCAGCTCAGGCCCAGGGATCCCCGGGGAGCTGTTTTTT